The rows below give T cell receptor beta chains drawn from one sample of a study of OX40 agonist ivuxolimab in advanced cancers. Clones were read by immunoSEQ multiplex PCR, and TCRdb kept only the in-frame ones, dropping some. The sample contains about 82,000 clones, 70% to 90% of which appear only once. This specimen consisted of CD4+ or CD8+ T cells sorted from blood, obtained in a trial of the OX40 agonist ivuxolimab. Every receptor here comes from an adult with an advanced solid tumor such as melanoma, head and neck, liver or kidney cancer. Both conserved end residues are part of each CDR3. D genes are given only for firm matches. The size field is filled for only some rows; it gives once, few, many or a size class.

d_gene,j_gene,abundance,v_gene,CDR3aa,CDR3nt
NA,TRBJ2-2,NA,TRBV10-1,CASSEVRGLLGTGELFF,TGCGCCAGCAGTGAAGTGAGGGGACTTTTGGGCACCGGGGAGCTGTTTTTT
NA,TRBJ2-5,NA,TRBV6-1,CASSSGRGIGETQYF,TGTGCCAGCAGTTCGGGACGTGGAATCGGGGAGACCCAGTACTTC
NA,TRBJ2-1,once,TRBV7-6,CASSLDKGEQFF,TGTGCCAGCAGCTTAGACAAGGGAGAGCAGTTCTTC
TRBD2,TRBJ2-7,NA,TRBV6-1,CASTLGGSPSEQYF,TGTGCCAGCACCCTGGGGGGGAGCCCCTCCGAGCAGTACTTC
NA,TRBJ1-2,NA,TRBV19,CASSISLGYTF,TGTGCCAGTAGTATCTCCCTTGGCTACACCTTC
NA,TRBJ1-1,NA,TRBV5-1,CASRSQEINTEAFF,TGCGCCAGCAGATCACAGGAGATTAACACTGAAGCTTTCTTT
TRBD2,TRBJ2-3,NA,TRBV27,CASSFVGASGISDTQYF,TGTGCCAGCAGTTTTGTGGGGGCTAGCGGGATCTCAGATACGCAGTATTTT
TRBD2,TRBJ2-7,NA,TRBV9,CASSGGLAGTFPYEQYF,TGTGCCAGCAGCGGCGGACTAGCGGGAACCTTTCCCTACGAGCAGTACTTC
TRBD1,TRBJ1-1,NA,TRBV9,CASSVGGTGTGEAFF,TGTGCCAGCAGCGTAGGTGGGACAGGGACAGGTGAAGCTTTCTTT
TRBD1,TRBJ2-1,NA,TRBV27,CASSSKRQGVQFF,TGTGCCAGCAGTTCGAAACGACAGGGCGTGCAGTTCTTC
NA,TRBJ1-5,NA,TRBV11-2,CASSLEVGNQPQHF,TGTGCCAGCAGCCTAGAAGTTGGTAATCAGCCCCAGCATTTT
NA,TRBJ1-2,NA,TRBV5-6,CASSLMGREGYGYTF,TGTGCCAGCAGCTTGATGGGGAGGGAGGGGTATGGCTACACCTTC
NA,TRBJ1-1,NA,TRBV28,CASSPGDSNTEAFF,TGTGCCAGCAGTCCAGGGGATTCTAACACTGAAGCTTTCTTT
NA,TRBJ1-4,NA,TRBV11-2,CASSLFVENEKLFF,TGTGCCAGCAGCTTATTTGTGGAAAATGAAAAACTGTTTTTT
NA,TRBJ1-5,NA,TRBV5-8,CASSFLMSGRDSNQPQHF,TGTGCCAGCAGCTTTTTAATGAGCGGCAGGGACAGCAATCAGCCCCAGCATTTT
NA,TRBJ2-3,NA,TRBV5-1,CASSSLGSTDTQYF,TGCGCCAGCAGCTCGTTAGGTAGCACAGATACGCAGTATTTT
TRBD1,TRBJ2-1,NA,TRBV28,CASSLVWGQDTEQFF,TGTGCCAGCAGTTTGGTATGGGGACAGGACACTGAGCAGTTCTTC
TRBD2,TRBJ2-3,NA,TRBV6-4,CASSESSGSGDTQYF,TGTGCCAGCAGTGAGTCTAGCGGGAGCGGAGATACGCAGTATTTT
TRBD2,TRBJ2-5,few,TRBV7-2,CASSLQAGIYQETQYF,TGTGCCAGCAGCCTACAAGCGGGGATTTACCAAGAGACCCAGTACTTC
TRBD1,TRBJ1-1,NA,TRBV7-9,CASNNDRANTEAFF,TGTGCCAGCAACAACGACAGGGCGAACACTGAAGCTTTCTTT
TRBD1,TRBJ1-1,NA,TRBV2,CASSDRQGAVEAFF,TGTGCCAGCAGTGATAGGCAGGGGGCGGTTGAAGCTTTCTTT
NA,TRBJ2-7,NA,TRBV7-9,CASSLGSGEQYF,TGTGCCAGCAGCTTAGGGTCTGGGGAGCAGTACTTC
NA,TRBJ2-7,NA,TRBV6-1,CASGGGSYSEQYF,TGTGCCAGCGGTGGAGGGTCCTATAGCGAGCAGTACTTC
NA,TRBJ2-1,NA,TRBV5-1,CASSLTPSSNEQFF,TGCGCCAGCAGCTTGACCCCCTCCTCCAATGAGCAGTTCTTC